This T cell receptor (beta chain) was documented in a study of OX40 agonist ivuxolimab in advanced cancers. Looking at the study overall: At 0.01 to 10 mg/kg, ivuxolimab was administered intravenously to patients every 2 weeks. A partial response was reached by three patients: one with hepatocellular carcinoma and two with cutaneous melanoma.

Drawing of blood for sampling happened at baseline, at cycle 4 day 1, and at cycle 7 day 1. TCRdb's table, derived via immunoSEQ multiplex PCR, lists solely in-frame clones and lacks some. The repertoire includes under 40,000 clones, roughly 87% of them detected once, and around 24% sits in the top ten. This CDR3 is built from 13 residues. V lost 10 bases to trimming and J lost 1 base, with 11 bases between them. Germline V gene lookup returns CDR1 MNHEY and CDR2 SVGAGI. The TCR sequence derives from an adult with an advanced solid tumor such as melanoma, head and neck, liver or kidney cancer. This sequence joins TRBV6-5 and TRBJ2-4; D assignment may be TRBD1 or TRBD2 (5 bases each). Source: CD4+ or CD8+ T cells sorted from blood, taken in a trial of the OX40 agonist ivuxolimab. CDR3: CATTGTAKNIQYF. CDR3 bases: TGTGCCACCACCGGGACCGCCAAAAACATTCAGTACTTC.